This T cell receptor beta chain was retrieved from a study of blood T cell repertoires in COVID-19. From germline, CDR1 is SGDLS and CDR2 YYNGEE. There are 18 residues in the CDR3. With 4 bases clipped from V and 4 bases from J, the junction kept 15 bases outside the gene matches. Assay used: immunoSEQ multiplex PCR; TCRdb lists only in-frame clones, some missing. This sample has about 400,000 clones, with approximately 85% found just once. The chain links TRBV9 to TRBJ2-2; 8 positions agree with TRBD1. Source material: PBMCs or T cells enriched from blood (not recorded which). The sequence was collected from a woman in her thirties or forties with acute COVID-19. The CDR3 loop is CASSLTETRGRGTGELFF. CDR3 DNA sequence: TGTGCCAGCAGCCTTACAGAGACCAGGGGGCGAGGCACCGGGGAGCTGTTTTTT.